The rows below give T cell receptor beta chains drawn from one sample of a study of control samples from healthy donors and cancer patients. TCRdb keeps only in-frame clones here, not all; method: immunoSEQ multiplex PCR. The repertoire consists of approximately 120,000 clones, with 90% occurring once and the leading ten covering 3.5% to 4.5%. Material: blood. Source of these receptors: a human donor in good health. The donor label of this sample is uncertain. Each CDR3 is given with its conserved first and last residue. For some rows the clone size is stated as once, few or many, or as a class when expanded; others skip it.

CDR3: CASSLVGAANEQFF
size: .
V: TRBV7-2

CDR3: CASSRQSNYGYTF
size: once
V: TRBV6-2/TRBV6-3

CDR3: CASSQETAGGFQETQYF
size: .
V: TRBV3-1/TRBV3-2

CDR3: CASSLPDRALRANEQFF
size: once
V: TRBV21-1

CDR3: CASRSPAGTYSNQPQHF
size: once
V: TRBV19

CDR3: CASSLDLGGQGAYGYTF
size: many
V: TRBV5-1

CDR3: CASSEVENTEAFF
size: .
V: TRBV2

CDR3: CASRPGQGGSNQPQHF
size: .
V: TRBV2

CDR3: CASGPGVGGFQDTQYF
size: .
V: TRBV12-5

CDR3: CSVRQGFFEQYF
size: .
V: TRBV29-1

CDR3: CASSPWDEQFF
size: .
V: TRBV7-9

CDR3: CATSGRGGRETQYF
size: few
V: TRBV15

CDR3: CASRRGGTEAFF
size: .
V: TRBV30

CDR3: CASSFRGGQPQHF
size: .
V: TRBV28

CDR3: CASSFLGGRGIIQYF
size: .
V: TRBV28

CDR3: CASSLFRDGYTF
size: .
V: TRBV7-9

CDR3: CASSMRETQYF
size: .
V: TRBV19

CDR3: CASRLQGTEAFF
size: once
V: TRBV2

CDR3: CSASLLRAGNAFF
size: .
V: TRBV20-1

CDR3: CASSPHSMNTEAFF
size: .
V: TRBV6-2/TRBV6-3

CDR3: CASSLAGRNTEAFF
size: .
V: TRBV7-8

CDR3: CASSLATITKETQYF
size: .
V: TRBV5-4

CDR3: CASSKSNQPQHF
size: .
V: TRBV21-1

CDR3: CASSEAGHRTEAFF
size: .
V: TRBV2

CDR3: CASSQGQGEGSPLHF
size: few
V: TRBV4-2

CDR3: CASILTGGAAEAFF
size: .
V: TRBV7-9

CDR3: CASSYSGVPEAFF
size: .
V: TRBV12-3/TRBV12-4

CDR3: CASSSEGRITEAFF
size: once
V: TRBV5-1

CDR3: CASSANRGNEQFF
size: .
V: TRBV3-1/TRBV3-2

CDR3: CASSLEVFQPQHF
size: few
V: TRBV7-9

CDR3: CASSHTNRAGYTF
size: once
V: TRBV6-2/TRBV6-3

CDR3: CASSEWQGAYNEQFF
size: .
V: TRBV25-1

CDR3: CASSRRAGDRVNEKLFF
size: .
V: TRBV3-1/TRBV3-2

CDR3: CASSQDWGTVQRIRGGYTF
size: .
V: TRBV14

CDR3: CASSLGRWAADHTIYF
size: .
V: TRBV5-6

CDR3: CASSFQSSGNTIYF
size: .
V: TRBV6-5

CDR3: CASSRLAGAGETQYF
size: .
V: TRBV7-7

CDR3: CASSEMASEAFF
size: .
V: TRBV10-1

CDR3: CASSVGTDYQPQHF
size: .
V: TRBV9

CDR3: CASSHRGGNEKLFF
size: .
V: TRBV3-1/TRBV3-2

CDR3: CASSLEYRRGLYNEQFF
size: .
V: TRBV11-2

CDR3: CASSEDLATDTQYF
size: .
V: TRBV6-1

CDR3: CASSPQNPGAEAFF
size: .
V: TRBV18

CDR3: CASTSGMRGYTF
size: .
V: TRBV5-6

CDR3: CASSRQGGSREYTEAFF
size: .
V: TRBV27

CDR3: CASSLVLYGNYGYTF
size: .
V: TRBV5-5

CDR3: CASSSSSWVQNMHQPQHF
size: many
V: TRBV7-8

CDR3: CASSQRAGWGTDTQYF
size: .
V: TRBV5-4

CDR3: CASRKGYEQYF
size: .
V: TRBV12-3/TRBV12-4

CDR3: CASRNIRDGSYEQYF
size: .
V: TRBV19

CDR3: CSASGRRGGLLSYNEQFF
size: .
V: TRBV20-1

CDR3: CASRQGARAVYQETQYF
size: .
V: TRBV11-2

CDR3: CATSRDLYATNEKLFF
size: .
V: TRBV15

CDR3: CAIEHLNTGELFF
size: .
V: TRBV24-1

CDR3: CASSRDRSYEQYF
size: .
V: TRBV7-8

CDR3: CASSHRSGERSGNTIYF
size: .
V: TRBV3-1/TRBV3-2

CDR3: CASSGGNEQFF
size: .
V: TRBV7-8

CDR3: CASSAGAFTIAF
size: .
V: TRBV6-5

CDR3: CAWSGIVPNYGYTF
size: .
V: TRBV30

CDR3: CASSSTGASEQYF
size: .
V: TRBV7-9